What follows are 6 T cell receptor beta chains derived from one specimen sequenced in a study of T-cell memory formation after mild COVID-19. TCRdb ran MiXCR on the 5' RACE reads and lists one entry per CDR3 protein. The sample records roughly 450,000 distinct CDR3 sequences, approximately 18% being singletons. Sequencing was carried out using PBMCs or a T cell subset sorted from them (not recorded which). The receptors were sampled from an adult woman who had mild COVID-19 (a few samples of this study predate the infection). Cell type and time point are not known.

This clonotype was counted only a few times. The CDR3 bases are TGCAGTGCCGCGACCGAAGGCAGTCCGGAAGAAAAACTGTTTTTT. Residues: CSAATEGSPEEKLFF. This rearrangement joins TRBV20-1 to TRBJ1-4; D is ambiguous. Germline CDR1 is DFQATT and CDR2 is SNEGSKA (reference sequence). The length of the CDR3 is 15 residues. Trimming shortened V by 6 bases and J by 8 bases, and 22 bases separated the two germline ends.

The J gene is TRBJ2-1, the V gene TRBV5-1; D is undetermined. Per germline, CDR1 SGHRS and CDR2 YFSETQ. CDR3 size: 13 residues. Trimming shortened V by 0 bases and J by 8 bases, and 9 bases separated the two germline ends. The CDR3 sequence: CASSLATGDEQFF. The CDR3 region has the DNA TGCGCCAGCAGCTTGGCCACTGGGGATGAGCAGTTCTTC.

The sample holds many counts of this clonotype. The chain has TRBV20-1 and TRBJ2-5; 11 bases are shared with TRBD2. The CDR3 is 15 residues long. From germline, CDR1 is DFQATT and CDR2 SNEGSKA (reference sequence). J gave up 4 bases and V 2 bases, and 6 bases lay outside the gene matches. This CDR3 is CSARTRLAGRETQYF. Here the CDR3 DNA reads TGCAGTGCTAGAACCCGACTAGCGGGACGAGAGACCCAGTACTTC.

This clonotype was counted only a few times. The J gene is TRBJ2-3, the V gene TRBV12-3 or TRBV12-4; 11 bases are shared with TRBD2. This CDR3 region has 15 residues. V trimming: 6 bases; J trimming: 4 bases; junction bases outside the gene matches: 6. The CDR3 region has the DNA TGTGCCAGCAGGCTTAGCGGGGGGGGCCCAGATACGCAGTATTTT. Translation: CASRLSGGGPDTQYF.

With regard to this clonotype: Relative to the germline gene, one junction end is altered; a read error may explain this. This chain links TRBV5-6 with TRBJ1-2; D is possibly TRBD1 (6 bases). Germline assignment: CDR1 SGHDT and CDR2 YYEEEE. This CDR3 comprises 11 residues. CDR3 residues: CASSLVRDTAF. CDR3 bases: TGTGCCAGCAGCTTGGTTAGGGACACCGCCTTC.

The chain uses TRBV6-6 and TRBJ1-1; possible D gene TRBD1, 5 bases. V was shortened by 4 bases and J by 4 bases, with 13 bases between the two germline ends. This CDR3 contains 14 residues. Germline V lookup: CDR1 MNHNY, CDR2 SVGAGI (reference sequence). This CDR3 reads CASSSMVGGTEAFF. In DNA form, the CDR3 reads TGTGCCAGCAGTTCCATGGTGGGGGGCACTGAAGCTTTCTTT.